The next 30 T cell receptor beta chains were all read from a single sample in a study of long-term antiretroviral therapy in people with HIV. The run of the v3.0 immunoSEQ assay was at survey level. Sequenced by immunoSEQ multiplex PCR; TCRdb stores in-frame clones only, minus some. Altogether over 30,000 clones are present, about 80% being singletons, with the ten largest covering 6% to 7%. The material sequenced was unsorted PBMCs, taken 0.6 years after starting antiretroviral therapy. Every receptor here comes from a man aged 18 to 29 with HIV.

The chain employs TRBV4-3 and TRBJ2-6, with D possibly called TRBD1 or TRBD2 (5 bases each). The CDR3 extends over 18 amino acids. Germline V gene data show CDR1 as LGHNA and CDR2 as YSLEER. V was pared by 0 bases and J by 2 bases, with 14 bases between. CDR3 protein: CASSQDKGTWAGANVLTF. CDR3 DNA sequence: TGCGCCAGCAGCCAAGACAAGGGGACGTGGGCTGGGGCCAACGTCCTGACTTTC.

The CDR3 spells CASSNNPGSYEQYF. The DNA of the CDR3 is TGCGCCAGCAGTAATAATCCGGGCTCCTACGAGCAGTACTTC. V gene TRBV5-1 combines with J gene TRBJ2-7; no firm D call. The CDR3 consists of 14 residues. Germline CDR1 is SGHRS and CDR2 is YFSETQ. Between the trimmed V and J ends, which lost 5 bases and 0 bases, there was a span of 12 bases.

This CDR3 is CASSHDRGNEKLFF. CDR3 sequence (DNA): TGCGCCAGCAGCCACGACAGGGGTAATGAAAAACTGTTTTTT. The chain uses TRBV4-3 and TRBJ1-4, with 8 positions matching TRBD1. This CDR3 contains 14 residues. The J segment lost 4 bases and the V segment lost 3 bases, leaving 1 base of the junction unmatched. CDR1 is LGHNA and CDR2 is YSLEER in the germline V gene.

This clone was seen just once. The rearrangement joins TRBV28 to TRBJ2-5; 9 nucleotides line up with TRBD1. Germline trimming cut 1 base from V and 3 bases from J; bases unmatched to any gene: 6. The V gene's germline CDR1 is MDHEN and CDR2 SYDVKM. This CDR3 contains 16 residues. The DNA for the CDR3 is TGTGCCAGCAGTTTATCCGGGACAGGGTTGGAAGAGACCCAGTACTTC. Encoded protein: CASSLSGTGLEETQYF.

This sequence joins TRBV14 and TRBJ2-1, with unresolved D. The CDR3 sequence is 14 residues long. Germline values: CDR1 SGHDN, CDR2 FVKESK. Deletions cut 1 base from V and 7 bases from J, with 11 bases between. The CDR3 spells CASSQAPALNEQFF. CDR3 DNA: TGTGCCAGCAGCCAAGCCCCTGCCCTAAATGAGCAGTTCTTC.

The V and J genes are TRBV18 and TRBJ2-7; no reliable D call. V was clipped by 2 bases and J by 4 bases, with 6 bases between them. Per the germline V gene, CDR1 is KGHSH and CDR2 is LQKENI. The CDR3 runs to 12 residues. CDR3 bases: TGTGCCAGCTCACCAACTTTGTACGAGCAGTACTTC. This codes for CASSPTLYEQYF. The entire variable domain, with the rest obtained from reference TRBV18 and TRBJ2-7, is as follows: NAGVMQNPRHLVRRRGQEARLRCSPMKGHSHVYWYRQLPEEGLKFMVYLQKENIIDESGMPKERFSAEFPKEGPSILRIQQVVRGDSAAYFCASSPTLYEQYFGPGTRLTVT.

The chain couples TRBV7-8 to TRBJ2-7, with a weak D call TRBD2 (5 bases). The germline V gene encodes CDR1 SGHVS and CDR2 FQNEAQ. Trimming removed 4 bases at V and 6 bases at J, with 19 bases between. This CDR3 is 15 amino acids long. The CDR3 region is CASSSYEGSRGEQYF. CDR3 DNA: TGTGCCAGCAGCTCGTACGAAGGGTCACGGGGCGAGCAGTACTTC.

J is TRBJ2-7 and V is TRBV28; possible D gene TRBD2, 5 bases. The length of the CDR3 is 13 residues. Germline CDR1 reads MDHEN; CDR2 reads SYDVKM. Trimming took off 10 bases at V and 2 bases at J, with 15 bases between the two ends. The CDR3 here is CATRGILTYEQYF. CDR3 nucleotides: TGTGCCACCCGAGGGATTCTTACCTACGAGCAGTACTTC.

The chain employs TRBV28 and TRBJ2-7; 9 nucleotides line up with TRBD1. V gave up 4 bases and J gave up 1 base; unmatched junction bases: 14. Germline CDR1 is MDHEN and CDR2 is SYDVKM. The CDR3 is made up of 18 amino acids. The CDR3: CASSSFFIGDRESYEQYF. In nucleotides, the CDR3 is TGTGCCAGCAGTTCTTTTTTTATTGGGGACAGGGAATCCTACGAGCAGTACTTC. Combining the CDR3 with reference TRBV28 and TRBJ2-7 gives the whole variable domain DVKVTQSSRYLVKRTGEKVFLECVQDMDHENMFWYRQDPGLGLRLIYFSYDVKMKEKGDIPEGYSVSREKKERFSLILESASTNQTSMYLCASSSFFIGDRESYEQYFGPGTRLTVT.

The chain couples TRBV28 to TRBJ1-2, with a weak D call TRBD1 (5 bases). There are 14 residues in the CDR3. Trimming took 3 bases from V and 4 from J, leaving 12 bases between them. Germline V CDR1 and CDR2: MDHEN, SYDVKM. The DNA for the CDR3 is TGTGCCAGCAGTTTTGTGGGACTTGTCTATGGCTACACCTTC. Amino acid sequence: CASSFVGLVYGYTF.

The rearrangement uses TRBV5-4 and TRBJ1-1; the D gene is possibly TRBD1 (6 bases). V was cut by 4 bases and J by 0 bases, with 13 bases left in between. The CDR3 consists of 15 residues. Per the germline V gene, CDR1 is SGHNT and CDR2 is YYREEE (reference sequence). CDR3 DNA: TGTGCCAGCAGCACCCCGGGGGCCTTGAACACTGAAGCTTTCTTT. It yields the protein CASSTPGALNTEAFF.

This sequence joins TRBV28 and TRBJ2-7; possibly TRBD1 for D (6 bases). CDR3 size: 14 residues. Germline V gene lookup returns CDR1 MDHEN and CDR2 SYDVKM. V lost 7 bases and J 0 bases, leaving 13 bases between the germline ends. The CDR3 region is CASNLQGFSYEQYF. In DNA form, the CDR3 reads TGTGCCAGCAATCTACAGGGTTTCTCCTACGAGCAGTACTTC.

The chain uses TRBV7-9 and TRBJ2-5; 13 bases align to TRBD2. The CDR3 has 18 residues. J gave up 1 base and V 8 bases, and 13 bases lay outside the gene matches. The germline gives CDR1 SEHNR, CDR2 FQNEAQ (reference sequence). The CDR3, as DNA: TGTGCCAGCGACTCGAGGACTAGCGGGAGTCAGCGCCAAGAGACCCAGTACTTC. This encodes CASDSRTSGSQRQETQYF.

This clone occurred a few times. The chain combines TRBV6-6 with TRBJ1-3; weak D call: TRBD1 (5 bases). The CDR3 is made up of 14 amino acids. Germline V gives CDR1 MNHNY, CDR2 SVGAGI (reference sequence). V shed 6 bases and J shed 8 bases, with 17 bases lying between them. The CDR3 nucleotides read TGTGCCAGCAGCCGAATGGGGGGACGGGACACCATATATTTT. Translated, it gives CASSRMGGRDTIYF.

The J gene is TRBJ2-7, the V gene TRBV6-5; the D is unclear. CDR3 length: 15 residues. V lost 2 bases, J lost 4 bases, and 15 bases lay in between. Germline assignment: CDR1 MNHEY and CDR2 SVGAGI. CDR3 residues: CASSYPRTDQYEQYF. The CDR3 DNA is TGTGCCAGCAGTTACCCTAGGACGGACCAGTACGAGCAGTACTTC.

The chain employs TRBV5-1 and TRBJ1-1; TRBD1 aligns across 11 bases. The germline V gene encodes CDR1 SGHRS and CDR2 YFSETQ. The CDR3 contains 15 residues. Germline trimming cut 3 bases from V and 5 bases from J; bases unmatched to any gene: 6. As DNA, the CDR3 is TGCGCCAGCAGCTACGGGACAGGGGGTAAGACTGAAGCTTTCTTT. The encoded protein is CASSYGTGGKTEAFF.

The chain is built from TRBV28 and TRBJ2-6; D might be TRBD2 (5 bases). Between the trimmed V and J ends, which lost 7 bases and 0 bases, there was a span of 13 bases. This CDR3 is 16 amino acids long. Germline loops: CDR1 MDHEN, CDR2 SYDVKM. The CDR3, as DNA: TGTGCCAGCACTCGGGAAGGGATCTCTGGGGCCAACGTCCTGACTTTC. The encoded protein is CASTREGISGANVLTF.

The rearrangement joins TRBV7-8 to TRBJ2-3; D is unclear. CDR1 is SGHVS and CDR2 is FQNEAQ in the germline V gene. The ends were cut back, 6 bases at V and 0 bases at J, with 7 bases in the middle. This CDR3 spans 13 amino acids. CDR3 nucleotide sequence: TGTGCCAGCAGTCGAACTAGCACAGATACGCAGTATTTT. Translation: CASSRTSTDTQYF.

This sequence joins TRBV5-5 and TRBJ1-2; 8 nucleotides agree with TRBD1. V gave up 2 bases and J gave up 2 bases; unmatched junction bases: 5. The CDR3 totals 15 residues. The germline CDR1 and CDR2 sequences are SGHKS and YYEKEE (reference sequence). The CDR3 spells CASSFTGGINYGYTF. CDR3 nucleotides: TGTGCCAGCAGCTTTACAGGGGGAATAAACTATGGCTACACCTTC. Based on the CDR3 plus reference TRBV5-5 and TRBJ1-2, the full variable domain is DAGVTQSPTHLIKTRGQQVTLRCSPISGHKSVSWYQQVLGQGPQFIFQYYEKEERGRGNFPDRFSARQFPNYSSELNVNALLLGDSALYLCASSFTGGINYGYTFGSGTRLTVV.

The CDR3, as DNA: TGTGCCAGCAGATACGGACTTCTTCTGTACTTC. Its protein is CASRYGLLLYF. The chain combines TRBV6-5 with TRBJ2-7; perhaps TRBD2 as D (5 bases). CDR1 is MNHEY and CDR2 is SVGAGI in the germline V gene. The ends were cut back, 6 bases at V and 12 bases at J, with 15 bases in the middle. The CDR3 is 11 amino acids.

This clone appeared a single time. V gene TRBV7-2 combines with J gene TRBJ2-4, with 7 bases identical to TRBD1. CDR1 is SGHTA, CDR2 FQGNSA, per germline. The CDR3 is 15 residues long. Losses at the gene ends were 5 bases for V and 3 bases for J; bases not matched to a gene: 7. CDR3: CASSASGTVKNIQYF. The CDR3 region has the DNA TGTGCCAGCAGCGCCTCCGGGACAGTCAAAAACATTCAGTACTTC.

The chain carries TRBV29-1 and TRBJ2-3; no reliable D call. V lost 4 bases and J lost 4, with 15 bases in between. This CDR3 comprises 14 residues. Looked up from germline, CDR1 is SQVTM and CDR2 is ANQGSEA. This CDR3 is CSVVKMTSADTQYF. Here the CDR3 DNA reads TGCAGCGTTGTTAAAATGACTTCAGCAGATACGCAGTATTTT.

The V gene is TRBV19, the J gene TRBJ2-7; 14 positions agree with TRBD2. In germline, CDR1 is LNHDA, CDR2 SQIVND (reference sequence). The ends lost 1 base at V and 5 bases at J; junction bases unmatched: 7. The CDR3 has 17 residues. The CDR3 DNA sequence: TGTGCCAGTAGTATAGTCCCCGGACTAGCGGGAGGAGACGAGCAGTACTTC. This encodes CASSIVPGLAGGDEQYF.

The gene calls are TRBV6-6 and TRBJ2-3; D remains ambiguous. CDR1 and CDR2 (germline): MNHNY, SVGAGI (reference sequence). V was cut by 9 bases and J by 3 bases, with 19 bases left in between. The CDR3 loop spans 15 amino acids. The CDR3 bases are TGTGCCAGTATAGAAGACCCAGGAGTGACAGATACGCAGTATTTT. Translation: CASIEDPGVTDTQYF.

The chain combines TRBV7-2 with TRBJ1-1, with 7 bases that match TRBD1. Per the germline V gene, CDR1 is SGHTA and CDR2 is FQGNSA. This CDR3 comprises 16 residues. V lost 0 bases and J lost 0; bases outside the gene matches: 4. The CDR3 DNA reads as TGTGCCAGCAGCTTAGCCCTGACAGGGCTGAACACTGAAGCTTTCTTT. Translation: CASSLALTGLNTEAFF.

The chain couples TRBV7-9 to TRBJ1-2; the D gene is possibly TRBD1 (5 bases). Trimming removed 1 base at V and 6 bases at J, with 12 bases between. The CDR3 covers 14 residues. Germline V gene lookup returns CDR1 SEHNR and CDR2 FQNEAQ (reference sequence). The CDR3 region is CASSLEGWRHGYTF. As DNA, the CDR3 is TGTGCCAGCAGCTTAGAGGGGTGGAGGCATGGCTACACCTTC. The complete variable domain, with remaining parts taken from reference TRBV7-9 and TRBJ1-2, reads DTGVSQNPRHKITKRGQNVTFRCDPISEHNRLYWYRQTLGQGPEFLTYFQNEAQLEKSRLLSDRFSAERPKGSFSTLEIQRTEQGDSAMYLCASSLEGWRHGYTFGSGTRLTVV.

This chain uses TRBV28 with TRBJ2-7, with D possibly being TRBD1 (6 bases). Germline CDR1 is MDHEN and CDR2 is SYDVKM. Trimming left V 3 bases short and J 5 bases short, with 14 bases between. The CDR3 loop spans 14 amino acids. CDR3 loop: CASSFTGSLDEQYF. DNA of the CDR3: TGTGCCAGCAGTTTTACAGGGTCTCTCGACGAGCAGTACTTC.

The chain employs TRBV6-5 and TRBJ1-1; TRBD1 might be the D (5 bases). This CDR3 has 13 residues. Germline CDR1 and CDR2: MNHEY and SVGAGI. V lost 2 bases and J 5 bases, leaving 9 bases between the germline ends. The CDR3 loop is CASSYGAGTEAFF. The CDR3 bases are TGTGCCAGCAGTTACGGGGCAGGGACTGAAGCTTTCTTT.

This chain joins TRBV14 and TRBJ1-2; possible D gene TRBD1, 6 bases. CDR1 is SGHDN, CDR2 FVKESK, per germline. The CDR3 runs to 13 residues. Trimming took 2 bases from V and 3 from J, leaving 7 bases between them. This CDR3 reads CASSQNRDYGYTF. DNA of the CDR3: TGTGCCAGCAGCCAAAACAGGGACTATGGCTACACCTTC.

A single count supports this clone. The chain uses TRBV29-1 and TRBJ2-2; D call uncertain. The ends were cut back, 3 bases at V and 6 bases at J, with 11 bases in the middle. The CDR3 runs 13 residues. Germline lookup yields CDR1 SQVTM and CDR2 ANQGSEA. The CDR3 coding sequence is TGCAGCGTTGACGGTGGTAGGGCCGGGGAGCTGTTTTTT. Its translation is CSVDGGRAGELFF.